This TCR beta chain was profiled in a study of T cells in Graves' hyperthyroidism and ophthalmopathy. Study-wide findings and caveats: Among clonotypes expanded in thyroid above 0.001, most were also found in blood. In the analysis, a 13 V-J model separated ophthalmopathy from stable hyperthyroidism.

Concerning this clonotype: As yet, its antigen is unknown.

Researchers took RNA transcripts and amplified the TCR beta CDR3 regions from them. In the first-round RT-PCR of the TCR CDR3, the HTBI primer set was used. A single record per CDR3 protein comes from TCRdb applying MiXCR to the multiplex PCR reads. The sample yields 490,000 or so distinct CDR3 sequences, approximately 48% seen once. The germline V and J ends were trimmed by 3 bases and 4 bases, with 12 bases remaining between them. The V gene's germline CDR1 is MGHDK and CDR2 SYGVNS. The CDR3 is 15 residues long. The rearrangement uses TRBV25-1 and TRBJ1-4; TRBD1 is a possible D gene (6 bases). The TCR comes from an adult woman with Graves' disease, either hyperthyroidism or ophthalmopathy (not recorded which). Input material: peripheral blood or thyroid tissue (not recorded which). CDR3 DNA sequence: TGTGCCAGCAGTGATTCGGGGGCGGATAATGAAAAACTGTTTTTT. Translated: CASSDSGADNEKLFF.